The next 27 T cell receptor beta chains were all read from a single sample in a study of monozygotic twins with inflammatory bowel disease. From its re-call of the 5' RACE reads, TCRdb lists each CDR3 protein once, without DNA. This sample's clone table lists about 170,000 distinct CDR3 sequences. The sample consisted of blood. The source of these receptors is a human donor with ulcerative colitis or Crohn's disease, or a healthy co-twin of an affected twin (not recorded which).

The gene calls are TRBV27 and TRBJ2-7; the D call from TCRdb, TRBD2, cannot be confirmed without DNA. The CDR3 is made up of 17 amino acids. Germline values: CDR1 MNHEY, CDR2 SMNVEV (reference sequence). The CDR3 is CASSSWTSGGLSYEQYF.

V gene TRBV29-1 combines with J gene TRBJ1-2. Germline-derived CDR1 and CDR2 are SQVTM and ANQGSEA. This CDR3 spans 12 amino acids. CDR3 residues: CSAKWALYGYTF.

The chain's CDR3 is CASSLEVKPGLAQHF. The chain employs TRBV7-2 and TRBJ1-5. The CDR3 is 15 amino acids. Per the germline V gene, CDR1 is SGHTA and CDR2 is FQGNSA.

The V call is TRBV18, the J call TRBJ2-1; TCRdb reports TRBD2, a call that lacks DNA to check it against. This CDR3 is built from 17 residues. CDR1 is KGHSH and CDR2 is LQKENI in the germline V gene. CDR3 amino acids: CASSPPKGTSSYNEQFF. Full variable domain (outside the CDR3, taken from reference TRBV18 and TRBJ2-1): NAGVMQNPRHLVRRRGQEARLRCSPMKGHSHVYWYRQLPEEGLKFMVYLQKENIIDESGMPKERFSAEFPKEGPSILRIQQVVRGDSAAYFCASSPPKGTSSYNEQFFGPGTRLTVL.

This sequence joins TRBV20-1 and TRBJ2-7; TCRdb's assignment of TRBD1 cannot be checked, as there is no DNA. This CDR3 has 13 amino acids. Germline V lookup: CDR1 DFQATT, CDR2 SNEGSKA (reference sequence). The chain's CDR3 is CSLGGLADHEQYF.

The chain couples TRBV27 to TRBJ1-6; TCRdb reports TRBD1, a call that lacks DNA to check it against. CDR3 size: 14 residues. Per the germline V gene, CDR1 is MNHEY and CDR2 is SMNVEV (reference sequence). CDR3 amino acids: CASRPTGGNSPLHF.

The V and J genes are TRBV20-1 and TRBJ2-1; there is no DNA to check the TCRdb D call of TRBD2. The CDR3 length is 16 residues. Germline CDR1 and CDR2: DFQATT and SNEGSKA (reference sequence). The CDR3 here is CSAHDPLAELYNEQFF.

This chain connects TRBV28 to TRBJ2-3; absent DNA, TCRdb's TRBD1 call cannot be checked. CDR1 MDHEN and CDR2 SYDVKM come from the germline V gene. The CDR3 covers 16 residues. This chain's CDR3 is CASRLSPAGGVDTQYF. The whole variable domain, remainder taken from reference TRBV28 and TRBJ2-3, is DVKVTQSSRYLVKRTGEKVFLECVQDMDHENMFWYRQDPGLGLRLIYFSYDVKMKEKGDIPEGYSVSREKKERFSLILESASTNQTSMYLCASRLSPAGGVDTQYFGPGTRLTVL.

The chain links TRBV19 to TRBJ1-5; the TRBD1 assignment by TCRdb is unverifiable without DNA. Germline loops: CDR1 LNHDA, CDR2 SQIVND (reference sequence). The CDR3 length is 14 residues. CDR3 region: CASSLTWGNQPQHF.

The V gene is TRBV7-6, the J gene TRBJ2-7; TCRdb outputs TRBD2, but without DNA this stays unchecked. This CDR3 is built from 15 residues. Germline V gene data show CDR1 as SGHVS and CDR2 as FNYEAQ. The CDR3 sequence: CASSSIAGSGYEQYF.

This chain uses TRBV27 with TRBJ2-3; TCRdb lists TRBD2, though no DNA is available to test this call. Germline lookup yields CDR1 MNHEY and CDR2 SMNVEV (reference sequence). There are 16 residues in the CDR3. The CDR3 reads CASSPPLAGGADTQYF.

The rearrangement uses TRBV28 and TRBJ2-7; the D gene TCRdb calls, TRBD1, cannot be checked with no DNA. The CDR3 is 13 amino acids. In germline, CDR1 is MDHEN, CDR2 SYDVKM. The CDR3 protein is CASSFEGSYEQYF.

The chain carries TRBV28 and TRBJ2-1; there is no DNA to check the TCRdb D call of TRBD2. This CDR3 has 14 amino acids. CDR1 is MDHEN, CDR2 SYDVKM, per germline. The CDR3 sequence: CASKGSGTYNEQFF.

The J gene is TRBJ2-3, the V gene TRBV11-2; TCRdb picks TRBD2, but there is no DNA to check that call. The CDR3 contains 19 residues. Germline values: CDR1 SGHAT, CDR2 FQNNGV. CDR3: CASSKTSGRAWGGTDTQYF.

The chain links TRBV27 to TRBJ2-1; as DNA is missing, the TRBD2 call by TCRdb cannot be tested. The CDR3 length is 14 residues. The germline V gene encodes CDR1 MNHEY and CDR2 SMNVEV (reference sequence). The CDR3 reads CASSFGSAGHEQFF.

The V call is TRBV10-2, the J call TRBJ2-3; the TCRdb call, TRBD1, lacks DNA for checking. Germline values: CDR1 WSHSY, CDR2 SAAADI. CDR3 length equals 14 residues. The CDR3 sequence: CASKAGPFTDTQYF.

The V and J genes are TRBV11-2 and TRBJ2-7. The CDR3 is made up of 11 amino acids. The germline CDR1 and CDR2 sequences are SGHAT and FQNNGV. CDR3 protein: CASSADYEQYF. The entire variable domain, with the rest obtained from reference TRBV11-2 and TRBJ2-7, is as follows: EAGVAQSPRYKIIEKRQSVAFWCNPISGHATLYWYQQILGQGPKLLIQFQNNGVVDDSQLPKDRFSAERLKGVDSTLKIQPAKLEDSAVYLCASSADYEQYFGPGTRLTVT.

J is TRBJ1-1 and V is TRBV6-1; TCRdb returns TRBD1, unconfirmable since there is no DNA. Germline V gene lookup returns CDR1 MNHNS and CDR2 SASEGT. This CDR3 comprises 14 residues. The CDR3 loop reads CASSGSTGKTEAFF.

This chain links TRBV24-1 with TRBJ1-4. Germline lookup yields CDR1 KGHDR and CDR2 SFDVKD. CDR3 length: 15 residues. CDR3 protein: CATSESRPPDEKLFF.

J is TRBJ2-2 and V is TRBV5-1; TCRdb outputs TRBD1, but without DNA this stays unchecked. This CDR3 is 14 amino acids long. Germline values: CDR1 SGHRS, CDR2 YFSETQ. The CDR3 region is CASSRGTNTGELFF.

V and J are TRBV20-1 and TRBJ2-1; as DNA is missing, the TRBD2 call by TCRdb cannot be tested. The length of the CDR3 is 16 residues. Germline CDR1 is DFQATT and CDR2 is SNEGSKA (reference sequence). CDR3 residues: CSALPDAGGIYNEQFF.

The genes are TRBV5-1 and TRBJ2-7; TCRdb returns TRBD2, unconfirmable since there is no DNA. CDR1 is SGHRS, CDR2 YFSETQ, per germline. This CDR3 comprises 15 residues. Here the CDR3 reads CASSLIPSVSYEQYF.

The chain is built from TRBV3-1 and TRBJ2-3; TCRdb's D call of TRBD2 is untestable without DNA. This CDR3 is built from 21 residues. Germline assignment: CDR1 LGHDT and CDR2 YNNKEL (reference sequence). The CDR3 here is CASSQQPGLAGGPRSTDTQYF.

V is TRBV20-1 and J is TRBJ1-1; TCRdb's D call of TRBD1 is untestable without DNA. Germline CDR1 and CDR2: DFQATT and SNEGSKA (reference sequence). The CDR3 covers 12 residues. This chain's CDR3 is CSGQGLNTEAFF.

The V gene is TRBV24-1, the J gene TRBJ2-3; TCRdb's D gene call, TRBD1, goes unchecked for lack of DNA. CDR1 and CDR2 from the germline V gene are KGHDR and SFDVKD. The CDR3 contains 17 residues. CDR3 loop: CATSDAIGQGAVDTQYF.

The rearrangement uses TRBV5-4 and TRBJ2-2; TCRdb indicates TRBD1, and absent DNA this call remains unverified. Germline values: CDR1 SGHNT, CDR2 YYREEE (reference sequence). CDR3 length: 15 residues. The CDR3 sequence: CASSPGGDRTGELFF.

The chain combines TRBV10-1 with TRBJ2-3. The V gene's germline CDR1 is WNHNN and CDR2 SYGVQD (reference sequence). The CDR3 is made up of 13 amino acids. This chain's CDR3 is CASSESDRDTQYF.